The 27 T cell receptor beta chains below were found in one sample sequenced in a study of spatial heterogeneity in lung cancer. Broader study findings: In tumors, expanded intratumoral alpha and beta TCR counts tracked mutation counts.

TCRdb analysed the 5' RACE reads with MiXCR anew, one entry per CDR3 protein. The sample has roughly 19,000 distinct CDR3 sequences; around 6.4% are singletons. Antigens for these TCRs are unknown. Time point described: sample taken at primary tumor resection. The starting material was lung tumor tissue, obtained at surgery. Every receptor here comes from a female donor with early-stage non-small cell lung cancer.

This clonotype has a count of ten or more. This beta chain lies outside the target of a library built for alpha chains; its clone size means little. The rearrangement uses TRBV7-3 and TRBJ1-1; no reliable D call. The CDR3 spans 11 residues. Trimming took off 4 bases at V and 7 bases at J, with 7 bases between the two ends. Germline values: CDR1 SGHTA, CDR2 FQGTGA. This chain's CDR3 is CASSSGSEAFF. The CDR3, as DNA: TGTGCCAGCAGCTCCGGGAGTGAAGCTTTCTTT.

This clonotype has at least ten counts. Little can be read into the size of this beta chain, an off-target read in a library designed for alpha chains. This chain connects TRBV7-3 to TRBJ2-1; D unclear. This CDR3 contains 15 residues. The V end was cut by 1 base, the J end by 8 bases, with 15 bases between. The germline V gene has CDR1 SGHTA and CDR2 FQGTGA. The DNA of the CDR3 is TGTGCCAGCAGCTTAAATGGGAACAGTATCCATGAGCAGTTCTTC. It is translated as CASSLNGNSIHEQFF.

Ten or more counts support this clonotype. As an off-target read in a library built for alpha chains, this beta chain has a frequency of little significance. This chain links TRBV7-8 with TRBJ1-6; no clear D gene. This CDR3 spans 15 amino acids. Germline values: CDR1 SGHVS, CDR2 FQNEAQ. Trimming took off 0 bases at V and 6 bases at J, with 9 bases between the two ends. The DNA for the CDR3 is TGTGCCAGCAGCTTAGCAGGGCCTGCTAATTCACCCCTCCACTTT. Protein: CASSLAGPANSPLHF.

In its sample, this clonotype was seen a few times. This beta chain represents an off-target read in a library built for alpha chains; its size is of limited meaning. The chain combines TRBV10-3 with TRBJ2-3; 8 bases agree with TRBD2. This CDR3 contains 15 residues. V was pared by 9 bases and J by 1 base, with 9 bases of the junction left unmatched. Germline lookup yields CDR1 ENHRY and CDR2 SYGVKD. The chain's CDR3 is CAIAPGRGGTDTQYF. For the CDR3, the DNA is TGTGCCATTGCTCCCGGGAGGGGCGGCACAGATACGCAGTATTTT.

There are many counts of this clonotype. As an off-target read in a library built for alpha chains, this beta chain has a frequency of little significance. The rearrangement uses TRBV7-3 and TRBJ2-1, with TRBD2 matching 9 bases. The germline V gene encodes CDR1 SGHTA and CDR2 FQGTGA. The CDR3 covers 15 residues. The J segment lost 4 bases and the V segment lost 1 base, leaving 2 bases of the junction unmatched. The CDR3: CASSLRTSEYNEQFF. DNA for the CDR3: TGTGCCAGCAGCTTAAGGACTAGCGAATACAATGAGCAGTTCTTC.

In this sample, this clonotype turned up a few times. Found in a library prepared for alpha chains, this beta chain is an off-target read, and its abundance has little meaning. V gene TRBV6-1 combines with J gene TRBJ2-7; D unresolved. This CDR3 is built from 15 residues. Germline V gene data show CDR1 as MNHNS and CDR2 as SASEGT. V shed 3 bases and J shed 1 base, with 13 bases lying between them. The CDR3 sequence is CASSDRRFTSYEQYF. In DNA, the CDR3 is TGTGCCAGCAGTGACAGACGATTTACTTCCTACGAGCAGTACTTC.

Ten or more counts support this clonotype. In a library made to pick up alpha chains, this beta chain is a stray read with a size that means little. Written as DNA, the CDR3 is TGTGCCAGCAGCGGTACTAGCGGGGTAAGCTCCTACGAGCAGTACTTC. It encodes CASSGTSGVSSYEQYF. The V and J genes are TRBV7-9 and TRBJ2-7, with 10 nucleotides matching TRBD2. Per germline, CDR1 SEHNR and CDR2 FQNEAQ (reference sequence). The CDR3 extends over 16 amino acids. The J segment lost 0 bases and the V segment lost 5 bases, leaving 7 bases of the junction unmatched. The full variable domain, completed using reference TRBV7-9 and TRBJ2-7, is DTGVSQNPRHKITKRGQNVTFRCDPISEHNRLYWYRQTLGQGPEFLTYFQNEAQLEKSRLLSDRFSAERPKGSFSTLEIQRTEQGDSAMYLCASSGTSGVSSYEQYFGPGTRLTVT.

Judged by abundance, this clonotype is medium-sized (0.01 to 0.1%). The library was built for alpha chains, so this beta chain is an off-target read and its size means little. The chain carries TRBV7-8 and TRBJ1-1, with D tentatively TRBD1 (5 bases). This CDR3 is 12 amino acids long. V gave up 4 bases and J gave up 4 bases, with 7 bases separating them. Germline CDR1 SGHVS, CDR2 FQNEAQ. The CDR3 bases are TGTGCCAGCAGCTATGGGGGCACTGAAGCTTTCTTT. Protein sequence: CASSYGGTEAFF.

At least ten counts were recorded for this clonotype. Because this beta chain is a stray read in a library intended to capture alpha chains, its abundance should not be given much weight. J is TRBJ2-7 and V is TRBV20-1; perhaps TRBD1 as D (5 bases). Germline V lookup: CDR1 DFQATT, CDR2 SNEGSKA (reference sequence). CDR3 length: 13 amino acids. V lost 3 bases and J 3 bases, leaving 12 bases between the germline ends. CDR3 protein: CSASGFDSYEQYF. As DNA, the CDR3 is TGCAGTGCTAGCGGCTTTGACAGCTACGAGCAGTACTTC.

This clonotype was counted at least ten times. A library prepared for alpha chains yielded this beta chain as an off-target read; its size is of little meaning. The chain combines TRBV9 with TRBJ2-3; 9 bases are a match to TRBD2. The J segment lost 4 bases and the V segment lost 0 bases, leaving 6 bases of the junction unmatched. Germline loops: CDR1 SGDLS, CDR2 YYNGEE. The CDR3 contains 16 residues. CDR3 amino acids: CASSVAAGGRSDTQYF. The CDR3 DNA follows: TGTGCCAGCAGCGTAGCAGCGGGAGGTAGATCAGATACGCAGTATTTT.

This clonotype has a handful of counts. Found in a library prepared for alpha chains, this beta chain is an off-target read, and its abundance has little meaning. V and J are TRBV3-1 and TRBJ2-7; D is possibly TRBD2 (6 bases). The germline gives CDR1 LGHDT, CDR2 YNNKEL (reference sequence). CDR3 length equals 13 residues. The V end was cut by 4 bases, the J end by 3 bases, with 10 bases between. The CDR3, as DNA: TGTGCCAGCAGCCCGGGACTCCACTACGAGCAGTACTTC. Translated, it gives CASSPGLHYEQYF.

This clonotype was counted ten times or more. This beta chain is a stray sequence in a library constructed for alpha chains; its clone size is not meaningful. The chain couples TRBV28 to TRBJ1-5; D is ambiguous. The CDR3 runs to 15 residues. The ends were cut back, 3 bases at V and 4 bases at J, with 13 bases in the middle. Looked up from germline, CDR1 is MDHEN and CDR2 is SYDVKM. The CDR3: CASSFGGSGNQPQHF. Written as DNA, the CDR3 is TGTGCCAGCAGTTTTGGAGGGAGTGGGAATCAGCCCCAGCATTTT.

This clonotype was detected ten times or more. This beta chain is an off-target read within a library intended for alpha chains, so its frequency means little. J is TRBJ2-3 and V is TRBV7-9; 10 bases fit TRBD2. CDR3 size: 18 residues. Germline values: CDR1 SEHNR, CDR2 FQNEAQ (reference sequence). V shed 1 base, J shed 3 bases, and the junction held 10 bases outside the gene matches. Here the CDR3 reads CASSLVGGSSGRTDTQYF. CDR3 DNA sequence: TGTGCCAGCAGCTTAGTTGGAGGTTCTAGCGGGAGAACAGATACGCAGTATTTT.

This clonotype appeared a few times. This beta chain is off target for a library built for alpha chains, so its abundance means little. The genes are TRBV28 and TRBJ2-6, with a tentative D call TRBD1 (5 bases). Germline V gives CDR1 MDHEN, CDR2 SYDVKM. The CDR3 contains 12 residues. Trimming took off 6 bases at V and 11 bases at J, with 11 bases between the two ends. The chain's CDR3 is CASSIDSHVLTF. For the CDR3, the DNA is TGTGCCAGCAGCATAGACAGCCACGTCCTGACTTTC.

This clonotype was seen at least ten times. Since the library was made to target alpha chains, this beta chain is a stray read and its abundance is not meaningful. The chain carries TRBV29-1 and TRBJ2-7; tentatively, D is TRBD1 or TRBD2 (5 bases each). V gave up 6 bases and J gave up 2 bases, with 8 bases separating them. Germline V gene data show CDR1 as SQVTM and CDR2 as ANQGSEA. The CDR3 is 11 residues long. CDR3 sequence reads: CSVGAAYEQYF. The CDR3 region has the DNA TGCAGCGTCGGGGCCGCCTACGAGCAGTACTTC.

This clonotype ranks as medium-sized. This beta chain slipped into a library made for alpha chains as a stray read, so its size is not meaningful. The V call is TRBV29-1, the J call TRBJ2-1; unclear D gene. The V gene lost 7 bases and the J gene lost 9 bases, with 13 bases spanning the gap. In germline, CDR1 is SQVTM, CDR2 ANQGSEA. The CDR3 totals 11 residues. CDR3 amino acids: CSAPERTEQFF. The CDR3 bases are TGCAGCGCCCCGGAGAGGACTGAGCAGTTCTTC.

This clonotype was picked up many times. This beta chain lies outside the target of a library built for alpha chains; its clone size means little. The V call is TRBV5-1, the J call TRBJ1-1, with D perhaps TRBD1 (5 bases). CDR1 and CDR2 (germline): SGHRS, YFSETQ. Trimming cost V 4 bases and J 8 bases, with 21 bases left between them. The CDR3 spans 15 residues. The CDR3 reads CASSSSGLREGEAFF. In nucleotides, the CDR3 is TGCGCCAGCAGCAGCTCGGGACTGCGGGAGGGGGAAGCTTTCTTT.

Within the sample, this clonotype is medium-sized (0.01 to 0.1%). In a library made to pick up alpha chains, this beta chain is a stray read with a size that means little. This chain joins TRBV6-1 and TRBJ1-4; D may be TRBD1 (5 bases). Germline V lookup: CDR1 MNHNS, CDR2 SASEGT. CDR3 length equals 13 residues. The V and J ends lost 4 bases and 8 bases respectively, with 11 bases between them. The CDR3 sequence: CASSGTWGEKLFF. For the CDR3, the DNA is TGTGCCAGCAGTGGAACCTGGGGCGAAAAACTGTTTTTT.

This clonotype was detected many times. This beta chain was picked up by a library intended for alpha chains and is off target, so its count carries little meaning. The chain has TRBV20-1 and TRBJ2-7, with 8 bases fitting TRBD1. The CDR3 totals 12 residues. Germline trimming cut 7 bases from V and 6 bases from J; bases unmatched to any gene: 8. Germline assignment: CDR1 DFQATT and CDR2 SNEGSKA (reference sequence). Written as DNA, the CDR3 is TGCAGTGGCCTCCAGGGGGCTAGCGAGCAGTACTTC. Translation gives CSGLQGASEQYF.

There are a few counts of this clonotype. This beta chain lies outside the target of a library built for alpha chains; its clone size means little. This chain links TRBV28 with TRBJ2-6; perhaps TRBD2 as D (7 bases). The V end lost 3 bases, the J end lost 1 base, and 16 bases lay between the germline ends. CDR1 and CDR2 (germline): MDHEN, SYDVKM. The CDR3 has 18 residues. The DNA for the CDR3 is TGTGCCAGCAGTTTGAGGCGGGGGCGAGGGTCTGGGGCCAACGTCCTGACTTTC. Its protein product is CASSLRRGRGSGANVLTF. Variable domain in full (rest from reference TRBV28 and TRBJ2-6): DVKVTQSSRYLVKRTGEKVFLECVQDMDHENMFWYRQDPGLGLRLIYFSYDVKMKEKGDIPEGYSVSREKKERFSLILESASTNQTSMYLCASSLRRGRGSGANVLTFGAGSRLTVL.

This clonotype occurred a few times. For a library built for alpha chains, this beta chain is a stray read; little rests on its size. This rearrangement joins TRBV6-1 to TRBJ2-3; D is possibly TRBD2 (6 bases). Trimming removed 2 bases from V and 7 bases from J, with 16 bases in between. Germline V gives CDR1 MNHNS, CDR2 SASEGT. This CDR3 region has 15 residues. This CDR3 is CASSEIPTSGNTQYF. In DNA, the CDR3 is TGTGCCAGCAGTGAAATTCCGACTAGTGGGAATACGCAGTATTTT.

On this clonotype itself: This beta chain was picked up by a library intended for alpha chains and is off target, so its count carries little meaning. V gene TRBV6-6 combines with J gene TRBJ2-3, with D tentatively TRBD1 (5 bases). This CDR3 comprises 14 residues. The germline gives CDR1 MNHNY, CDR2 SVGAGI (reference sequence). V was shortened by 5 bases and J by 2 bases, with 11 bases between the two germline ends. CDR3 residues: CASSEGVATDTQYF. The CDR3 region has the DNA TGTGCCAGCAGTGAAGGGGTAGCCACAGATACGCAGTATTTT.

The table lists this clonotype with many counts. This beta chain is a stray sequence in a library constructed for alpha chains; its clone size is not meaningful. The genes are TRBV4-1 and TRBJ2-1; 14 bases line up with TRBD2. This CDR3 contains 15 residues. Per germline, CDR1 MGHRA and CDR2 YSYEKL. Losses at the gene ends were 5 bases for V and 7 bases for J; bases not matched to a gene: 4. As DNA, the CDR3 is TGCGCCAGCAGCGAGGGACTAGCGGGAGTAAATGAGCAGTTCTTC. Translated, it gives CASSEGLAGVNEQFF.

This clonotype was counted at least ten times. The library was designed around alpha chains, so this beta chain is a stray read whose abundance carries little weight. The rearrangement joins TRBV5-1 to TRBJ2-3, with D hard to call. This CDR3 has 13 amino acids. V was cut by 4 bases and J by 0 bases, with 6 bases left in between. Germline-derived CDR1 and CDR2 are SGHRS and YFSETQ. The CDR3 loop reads CASSQESTDTQYF. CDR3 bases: TGCGCCAGCAGCCAGGAGAGCACAGATACGCAGTATTTT.

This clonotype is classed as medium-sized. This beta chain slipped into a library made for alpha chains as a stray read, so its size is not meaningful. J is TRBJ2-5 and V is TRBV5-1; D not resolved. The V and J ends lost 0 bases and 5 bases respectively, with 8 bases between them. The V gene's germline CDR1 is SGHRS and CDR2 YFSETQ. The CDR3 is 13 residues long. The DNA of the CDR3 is TGCGCCAGCAGCTTGGCCTCGCGGGAGACCCAGTACTTC. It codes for CASSLASRETQYF.

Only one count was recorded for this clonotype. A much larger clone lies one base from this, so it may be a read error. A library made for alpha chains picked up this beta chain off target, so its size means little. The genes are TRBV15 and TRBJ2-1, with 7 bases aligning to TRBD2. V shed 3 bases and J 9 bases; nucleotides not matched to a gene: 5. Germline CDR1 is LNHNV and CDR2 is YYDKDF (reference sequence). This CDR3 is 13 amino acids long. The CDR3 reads CATSSLAVSEQFF. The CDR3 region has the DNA TGTGCCACCAGCAGCCTAGCGGTCAGTGAGCAGTTCTTC.

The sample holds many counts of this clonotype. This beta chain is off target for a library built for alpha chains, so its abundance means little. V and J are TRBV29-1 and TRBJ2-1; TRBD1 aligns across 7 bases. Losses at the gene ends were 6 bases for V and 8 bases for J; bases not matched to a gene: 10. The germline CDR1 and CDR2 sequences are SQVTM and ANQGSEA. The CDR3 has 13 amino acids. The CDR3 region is CSVVGTEWDEQFF. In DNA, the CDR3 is TGCAGCGTCGTGGGGACAGAATGGGATGAGCAGTTCTTC.